This T cell receptor (beta chain) emerged from a study of CD8 T cells in Susac syndrome. Germline V CDR1 and CDR2: DFQATT, SNEGSKA (reference sequence). The CDR3 covers 16 residues. With 3 bases clipped from V and 2 bases from J, the junction kept 12 bases outside the gene matches. RNA in amounts of roughly 0.5 to 1 ug was reverse transcribed with random hexamers. From the immunoSEQ multiplex PCR reads, TCRdb called clonotypes with MiXCR, one entry per CDR3 protein. The data contain fewer than 300,000 distinct CDR3 sequences, approximately 81% of them singletons. This TCR derives from a human donor with multiple sclerosis. This sequence joins TRBV20-1 and TRBJ1-1; 7 nucleotides match TRBD1. Material: CD8+ T cells from PBMCs. The CDR3 nucleotides are TGCAGTGCTAGGAAAGGGGGAAGACAGGGAAACACTGAAGCTTTCTTT. Protein product: CSARKGGRQGNTEAFF.